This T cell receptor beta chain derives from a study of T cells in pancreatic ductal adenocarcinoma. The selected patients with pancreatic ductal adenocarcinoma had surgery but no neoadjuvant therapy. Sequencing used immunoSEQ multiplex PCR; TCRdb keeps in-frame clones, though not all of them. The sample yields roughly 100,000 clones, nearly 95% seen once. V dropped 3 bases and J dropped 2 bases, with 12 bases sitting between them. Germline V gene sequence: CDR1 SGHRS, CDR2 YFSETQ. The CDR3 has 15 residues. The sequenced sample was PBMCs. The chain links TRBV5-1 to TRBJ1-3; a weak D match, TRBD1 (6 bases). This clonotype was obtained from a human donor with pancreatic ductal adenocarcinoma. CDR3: CASSSMTGAGNTIYF. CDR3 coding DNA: TGCGCCAGCAGCTCGATGACAGGAGCTGGAAACACCATATATTTT.